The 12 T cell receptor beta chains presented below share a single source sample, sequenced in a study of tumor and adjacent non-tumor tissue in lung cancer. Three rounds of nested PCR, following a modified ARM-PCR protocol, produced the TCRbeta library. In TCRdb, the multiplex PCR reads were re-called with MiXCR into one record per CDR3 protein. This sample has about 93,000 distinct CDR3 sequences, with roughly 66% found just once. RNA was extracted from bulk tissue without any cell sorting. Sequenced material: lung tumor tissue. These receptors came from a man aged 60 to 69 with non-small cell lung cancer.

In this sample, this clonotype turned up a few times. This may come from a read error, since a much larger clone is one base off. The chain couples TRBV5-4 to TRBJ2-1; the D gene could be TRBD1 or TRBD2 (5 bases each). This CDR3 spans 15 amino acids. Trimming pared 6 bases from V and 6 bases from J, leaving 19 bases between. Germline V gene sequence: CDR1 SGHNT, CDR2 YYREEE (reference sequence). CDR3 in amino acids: CASNPQGVGPNEQFF. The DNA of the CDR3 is TGTGCCAGCAACCCTCAGGGAGTAGGTCCCAATGAGCAGTTCTTC.

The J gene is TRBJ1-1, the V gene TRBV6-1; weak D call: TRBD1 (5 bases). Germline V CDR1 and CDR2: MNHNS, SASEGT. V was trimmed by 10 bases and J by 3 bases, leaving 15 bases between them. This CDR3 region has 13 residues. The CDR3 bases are TGTGCCACGGGAGGGGCGCGGGACACTGAAGCTTTCTTT. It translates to CATGGARDTEAFF.

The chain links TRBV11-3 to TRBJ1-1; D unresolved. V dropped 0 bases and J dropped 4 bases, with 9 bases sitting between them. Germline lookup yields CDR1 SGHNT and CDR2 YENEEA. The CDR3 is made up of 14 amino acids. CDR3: CASSLDALVTEAFF. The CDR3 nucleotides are TGTGCCAGCAGCTTAGACGCGTTGGTCACTGAAGCTTTCTTT. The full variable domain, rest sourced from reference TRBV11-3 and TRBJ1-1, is EAGVVQSPRYKIIEKKQPVAFWCNPISGHNTLYWYLQNLGQGPELLIRYENEEAVDDSQLPKDRFSAERLKGVDSTLKIQPAELGDSAVYLCASSLDALVTEAFFGQGTRLTVV.

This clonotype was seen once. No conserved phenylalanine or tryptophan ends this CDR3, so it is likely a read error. The CDR3 nucleotides read TGTAGCGTAGAAACGAGGACTGGGCGATCAGATACGCAGTATTAT. Translated, it gives CSVETRTGRSDTQYY. The rearrangement joins TRBV29-1 to TRBJ2-3, with D possibly being TRBD2 (5 bases). This CDR3 has 15 amino acids. CDR1 is SQVTM, CDR2 ANQGSEA, per germline.

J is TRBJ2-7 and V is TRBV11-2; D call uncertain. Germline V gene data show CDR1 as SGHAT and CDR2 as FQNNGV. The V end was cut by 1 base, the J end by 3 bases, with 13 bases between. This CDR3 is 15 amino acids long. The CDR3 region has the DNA TGTGCCAGCAGCTTAGCCTTTATGTCCTTCTACGAGCAGTACTTC. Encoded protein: CASSLAFMSFYEQYF.

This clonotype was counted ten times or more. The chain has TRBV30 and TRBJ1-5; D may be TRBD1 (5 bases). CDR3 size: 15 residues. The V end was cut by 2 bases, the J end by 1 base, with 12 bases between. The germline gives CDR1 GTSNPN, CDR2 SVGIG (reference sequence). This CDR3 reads CAWSRGRGSNQPQHF. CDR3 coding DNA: TGTGCCTGGAGTAGGGGAAGGGGCAGCAATCAGCCCCAGCATTTT.

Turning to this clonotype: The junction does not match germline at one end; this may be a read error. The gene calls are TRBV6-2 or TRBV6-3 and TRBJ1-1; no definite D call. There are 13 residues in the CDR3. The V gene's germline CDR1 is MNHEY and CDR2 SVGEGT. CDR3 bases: TGTGTCAGCAGTCCAACAGCGAACACTGAAGCATTCTTT. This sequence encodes CVSSPTANTEAFF.

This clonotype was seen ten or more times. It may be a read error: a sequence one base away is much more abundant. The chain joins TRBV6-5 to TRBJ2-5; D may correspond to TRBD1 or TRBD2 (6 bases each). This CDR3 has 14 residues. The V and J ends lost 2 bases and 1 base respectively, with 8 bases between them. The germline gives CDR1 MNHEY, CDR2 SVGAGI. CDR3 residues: CASSYGGRQETQYF. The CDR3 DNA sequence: TGTGCCAGCAGTTACGGGGGGCGCCAAGAGACCCAGTACTTC.

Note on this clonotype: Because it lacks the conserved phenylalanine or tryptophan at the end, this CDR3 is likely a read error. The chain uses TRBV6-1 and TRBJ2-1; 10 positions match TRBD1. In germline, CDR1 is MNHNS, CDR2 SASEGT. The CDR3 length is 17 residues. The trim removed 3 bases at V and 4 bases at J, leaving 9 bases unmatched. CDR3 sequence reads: CASSDSGGQGQYNEQFS. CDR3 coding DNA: TGTGCCAGCAGTGATAGTGGGGGACAGGGGCAGTACAATGAGCAGTTCTCC.

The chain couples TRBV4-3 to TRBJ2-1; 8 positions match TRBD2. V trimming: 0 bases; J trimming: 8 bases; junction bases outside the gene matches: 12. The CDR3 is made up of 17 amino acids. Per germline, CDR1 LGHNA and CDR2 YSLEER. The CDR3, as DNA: TGCGCCAGCAGCCAAGATCCAGCGGGAGACGCCATCGATGAGCAGTTCTTC. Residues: CASSQDPAGDAIDEQFF.

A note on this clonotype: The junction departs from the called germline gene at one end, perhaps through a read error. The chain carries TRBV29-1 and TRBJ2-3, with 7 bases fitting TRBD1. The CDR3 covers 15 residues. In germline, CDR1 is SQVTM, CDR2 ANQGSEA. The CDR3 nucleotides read TGCAACGCCCTCGACAGGGCCTTAAGCACAGATAAGCAGTATTTT. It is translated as CNALDRALSTDKQYF.

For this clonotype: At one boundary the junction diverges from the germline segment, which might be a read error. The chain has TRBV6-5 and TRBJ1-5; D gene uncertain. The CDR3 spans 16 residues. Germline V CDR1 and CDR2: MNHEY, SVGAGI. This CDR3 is CASSSSGRAINQPQHF. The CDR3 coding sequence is TGTGCCAGTAGTTCCTCCGGGAGAGCGATCAATCAGCCCCAGCATTTT.